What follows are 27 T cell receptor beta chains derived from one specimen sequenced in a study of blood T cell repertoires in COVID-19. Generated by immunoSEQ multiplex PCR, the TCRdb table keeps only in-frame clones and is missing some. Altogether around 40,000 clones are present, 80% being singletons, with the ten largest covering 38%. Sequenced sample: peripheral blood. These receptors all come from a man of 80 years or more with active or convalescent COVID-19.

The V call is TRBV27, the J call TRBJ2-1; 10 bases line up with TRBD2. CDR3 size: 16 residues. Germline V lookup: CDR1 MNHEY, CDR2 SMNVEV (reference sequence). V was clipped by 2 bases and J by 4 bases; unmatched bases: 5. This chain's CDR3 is CASSLLGLARYNEQFF. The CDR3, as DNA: TGTGCCAGCAGTTTACTGGGACTAGCGCGATACAATGAGCAGTTCTTC.

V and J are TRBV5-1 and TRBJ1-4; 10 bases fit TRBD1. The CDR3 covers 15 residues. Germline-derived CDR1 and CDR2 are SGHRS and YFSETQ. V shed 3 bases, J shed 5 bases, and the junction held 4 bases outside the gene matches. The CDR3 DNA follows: TGCGCCAGCAGCTGGACAGGGGGATTCAATGAAAAACTGTTTTTT. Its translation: CASSWTGGFNEKLFF. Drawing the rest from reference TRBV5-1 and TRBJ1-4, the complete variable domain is KAGVTQTPRYLIKTRGQQVTLSCSPISGHRSVSWYQQTPGQGLQFLFEYFSETQRNKGNFPGRFSGRQFSNSRSEMNVSTLELGDSALYLCASSWTGGFNEKLFFGSGTQLSVL.

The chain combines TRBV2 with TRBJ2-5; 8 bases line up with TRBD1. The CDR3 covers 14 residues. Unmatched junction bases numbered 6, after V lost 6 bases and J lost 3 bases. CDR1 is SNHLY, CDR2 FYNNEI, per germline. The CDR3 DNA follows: TGTGCCAGCAGCCCGAGACAGGGGAAAGAGACCCAGTACTTC. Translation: CASSPRQGKETQYF.

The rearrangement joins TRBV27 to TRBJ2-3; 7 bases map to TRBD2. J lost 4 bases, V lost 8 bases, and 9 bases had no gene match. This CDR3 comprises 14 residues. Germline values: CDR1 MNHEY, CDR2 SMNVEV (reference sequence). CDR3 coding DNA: TGTGCCAGCGCCCTTTTGGGGGGGGCAGATACGCAGTATTTT. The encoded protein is CASALLGGADTQYF.

The chain's CDR3 is CASSLWGLAGDENEQFF. The DNA for the CDR3 is TGTGCCAGCAGCTTATGGGGACTAGCGGGAGATGAGAATGAGCAGTTCTTC. The chain carries TRBV7-3 and TRBJ2-1; 14 bases align to TRBD2. The CDR3 runs 17 residues. Losses at the gene ends were 2 bases for V and 7 bases for J; bases not matched to a gene: 7. The V gene's germline CDR1 is SGHTA and CDR2 FQGTGA.

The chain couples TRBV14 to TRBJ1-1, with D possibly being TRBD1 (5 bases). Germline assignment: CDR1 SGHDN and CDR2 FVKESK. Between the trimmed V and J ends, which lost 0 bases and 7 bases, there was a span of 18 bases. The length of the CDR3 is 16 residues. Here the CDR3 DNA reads TGTGCCAGCAGCCAAGATGACAGTTCAATGTGGGGTGAAGCTTTCTTT. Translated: CASSQDDSSMWGEAFF.

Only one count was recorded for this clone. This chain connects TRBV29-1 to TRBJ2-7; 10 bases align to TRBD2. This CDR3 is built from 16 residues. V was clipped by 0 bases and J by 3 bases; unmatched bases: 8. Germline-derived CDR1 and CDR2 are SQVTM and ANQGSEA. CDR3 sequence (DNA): TGCAGCGTTGAAGAGGCTGCTAGCGGGGGAGTCTACGAGCAGTACTTC. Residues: CSVEEAASGGVYEQYF.

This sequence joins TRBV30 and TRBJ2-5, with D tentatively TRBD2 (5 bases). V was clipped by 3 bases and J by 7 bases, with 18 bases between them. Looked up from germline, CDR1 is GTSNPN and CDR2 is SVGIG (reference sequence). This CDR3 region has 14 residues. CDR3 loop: CAWSPRPLGRTQYF. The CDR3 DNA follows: TGTGCCTGGAGCCCCCGGCCCTTAGGGAGGACCCAGTACTTC.

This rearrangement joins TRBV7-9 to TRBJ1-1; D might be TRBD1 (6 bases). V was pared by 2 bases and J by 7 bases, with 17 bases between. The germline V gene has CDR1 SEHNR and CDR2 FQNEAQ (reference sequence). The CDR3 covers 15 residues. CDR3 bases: TGTGCCAGCAGCTTATTTCAGGGGTTGGAGGTTGAAGCTTTCTTT. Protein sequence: CASSLFQGLEVEAFF.

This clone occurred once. The CDR3 here is CASRRASGSYEQYF. The CDR3 nucleotides are TGTGCCAGCAGAAGGGCTAGCGGCTCCTACGAGCAGTACTTC. This chain uses TRBV27 with TRBJ2-7; TRBD2 agrees at 7 bases. CDR3 length: 14 residues. V lost 6 bases and J lost 0; bases outside the gene matches: 5. Germline V lookup: CDR1 MNHEY, CDR2 SMNVEV (reference sequence).

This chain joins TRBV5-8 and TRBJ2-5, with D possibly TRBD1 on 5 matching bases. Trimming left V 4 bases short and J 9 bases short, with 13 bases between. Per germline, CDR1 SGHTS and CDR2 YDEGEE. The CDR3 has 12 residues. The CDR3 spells CASSLLAGPQYF. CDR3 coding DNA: TGTGCCAGCAGCCTCCTCGCAGGGCCCCAGTACTTC.

The DNA for the CDR3 is TGCAGTGCTAGTAGGACTAGCGGGAAAAATGAGCAGTTCTTC. Amino acid sequence: CSASRTSGKNEQFF. V is TRBV20-1 and J is TRBJ2-1; 12 positions agree with TRBD2. Germline assignment: CDR1 DFQATT and CDR2 SNEGSKA (reference sequence). The CDR3 contains 14 residues. J lost 7 bases, V lost 3 bases, and 4 bases had no gene match.

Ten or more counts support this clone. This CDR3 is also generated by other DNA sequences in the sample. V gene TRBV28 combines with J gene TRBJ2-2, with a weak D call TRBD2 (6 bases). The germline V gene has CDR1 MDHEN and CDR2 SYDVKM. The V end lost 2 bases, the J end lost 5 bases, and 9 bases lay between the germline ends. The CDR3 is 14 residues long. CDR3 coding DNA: TGTGCCAGCAGTTTAGGGGCGGGAACCGGGGAGCTGTTTTTT. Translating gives CASSLGAGTGELFF.

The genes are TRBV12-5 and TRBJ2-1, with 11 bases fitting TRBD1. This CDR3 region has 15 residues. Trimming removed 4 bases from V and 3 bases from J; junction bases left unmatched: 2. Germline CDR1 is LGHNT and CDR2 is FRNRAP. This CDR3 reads CASGWGQGGYNEQFF. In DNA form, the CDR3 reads TGTGCTAGTGGTTGGGGACAGGGGGGCTACAATGAGCAGTTCTTC.

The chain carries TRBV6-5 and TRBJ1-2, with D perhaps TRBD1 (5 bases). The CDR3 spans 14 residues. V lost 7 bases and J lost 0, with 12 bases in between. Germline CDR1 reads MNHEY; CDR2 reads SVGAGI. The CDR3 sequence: CASTLTGANYGYTF. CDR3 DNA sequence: TGTGCCAGCACCCTTACAGGAGCTAACTATGGCTACACCTTC.

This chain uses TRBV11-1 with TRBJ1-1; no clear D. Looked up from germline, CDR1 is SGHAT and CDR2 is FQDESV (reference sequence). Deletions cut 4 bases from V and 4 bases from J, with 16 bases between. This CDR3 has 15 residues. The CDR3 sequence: CASSSPLRSTTEAFF. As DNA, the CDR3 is TGTGCCAGCAGCTCCCCTCTCAGGTCGACCACTGAAGCTTTCTTT.

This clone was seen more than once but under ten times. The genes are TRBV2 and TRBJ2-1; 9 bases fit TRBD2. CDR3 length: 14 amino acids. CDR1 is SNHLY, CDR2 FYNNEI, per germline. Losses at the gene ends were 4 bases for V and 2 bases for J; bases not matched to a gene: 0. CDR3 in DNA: TGTGCCAGCAGTGTAGCGGGAGCCTACAATGAGCAGTTCTTC. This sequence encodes CASSVAGAYNEQFF. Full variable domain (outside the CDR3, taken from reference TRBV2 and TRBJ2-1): EPEVTQTPSHQVTQMGQEVILRCVPISNHLYFYWYRQILGQKVEFLVSFYNNEISEKSEIFDDQFSVERPDGSNFTLKIRSTKLEDSAMYFCASSVAGAYNEQFFGPGTRLTVL.

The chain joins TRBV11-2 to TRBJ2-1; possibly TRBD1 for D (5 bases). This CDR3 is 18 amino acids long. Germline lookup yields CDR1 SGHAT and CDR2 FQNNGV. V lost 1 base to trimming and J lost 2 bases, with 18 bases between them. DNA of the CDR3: TGTGCCAGCAGCTTAGGTGGACACCTGGATCCCGCCTACAATGAGCAGTTCTTC. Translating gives CASSLGGHLDPAYNEQFF.

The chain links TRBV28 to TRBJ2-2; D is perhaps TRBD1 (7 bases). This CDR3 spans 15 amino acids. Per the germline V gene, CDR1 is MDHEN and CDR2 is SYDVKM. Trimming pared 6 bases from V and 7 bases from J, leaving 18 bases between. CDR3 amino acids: CASSLLQGGGGELFF. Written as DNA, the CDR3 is TGTGCCAGCAGCTTACTCCAGGGGGGAGGCGGGGAGCTGTTTTTT.

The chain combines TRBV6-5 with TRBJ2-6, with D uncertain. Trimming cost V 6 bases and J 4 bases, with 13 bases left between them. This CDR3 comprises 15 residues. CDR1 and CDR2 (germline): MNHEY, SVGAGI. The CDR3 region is CASRTWVSGANVLTF. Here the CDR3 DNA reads TGTGCCAGCAGGACTTGGGTATCCGGGGCCAACGTCCTGACTTTC.

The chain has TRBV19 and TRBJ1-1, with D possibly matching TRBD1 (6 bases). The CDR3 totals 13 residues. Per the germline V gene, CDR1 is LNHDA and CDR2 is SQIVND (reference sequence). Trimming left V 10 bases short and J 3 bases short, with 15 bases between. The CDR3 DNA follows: TGTGCCACCAGGGGTGAATCGGACACTGAAGCTTTCTTT. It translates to CATRGESDTEAFF. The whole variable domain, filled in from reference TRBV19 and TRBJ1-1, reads DGGITQSPKYLFRKEGQNVTLSCEQNLNHDAMYWYRQDPGQGLRLIYYSQIVNDFQKGDIAEGYSVSREKKESFPLTVTSAQKNPTAFYLCATRGESDTEAFFGQGTRLTVV.

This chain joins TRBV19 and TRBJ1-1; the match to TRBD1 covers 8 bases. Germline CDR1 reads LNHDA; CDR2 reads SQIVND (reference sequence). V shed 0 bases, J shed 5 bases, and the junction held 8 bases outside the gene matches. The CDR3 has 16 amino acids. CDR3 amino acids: CASSIEGRGRRTEAFF. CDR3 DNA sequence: TGTGCCAGTAGTATAGAGGGCAGGGGGCGCAGGACTGAAGCTTTCTTT.

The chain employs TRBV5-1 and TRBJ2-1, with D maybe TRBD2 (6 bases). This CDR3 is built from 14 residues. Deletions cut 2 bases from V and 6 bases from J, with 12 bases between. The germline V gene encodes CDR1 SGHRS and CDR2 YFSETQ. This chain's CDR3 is CASSFTTGSNEQFF. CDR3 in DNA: TGCGCCAGCAGCTTCACAACCGGGAGCAATGAGCAGTTCTTC.

The CDR3 reads CASRPTGTAGPEAFF. For the CDR3, the DNA is TGTGCCAGCAGGCCAACCGGGACAGCGGGCCCTGAAGCTTTCTTT. The chain is built from TRBV11-1 and TRBJ1-1; 7 bases map to TRBD1. Germline V lookup: CDR1 SGHAT, CDR2 FQDESV (reference sequence). CDR3 length: 15 residues. Unmatched junction bases numbered 13, after V lost 6 bases and J lost 6 bases.

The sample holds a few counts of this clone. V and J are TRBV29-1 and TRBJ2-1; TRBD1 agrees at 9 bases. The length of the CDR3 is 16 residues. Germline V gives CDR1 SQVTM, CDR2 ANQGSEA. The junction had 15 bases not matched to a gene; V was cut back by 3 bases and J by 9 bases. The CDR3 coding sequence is TGCAGCGTTGAGTGGGGGGACAGGGTTATCCAGGGTGAGCAGTTCTTC. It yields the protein CSVEWGDRVIQGEQFF.

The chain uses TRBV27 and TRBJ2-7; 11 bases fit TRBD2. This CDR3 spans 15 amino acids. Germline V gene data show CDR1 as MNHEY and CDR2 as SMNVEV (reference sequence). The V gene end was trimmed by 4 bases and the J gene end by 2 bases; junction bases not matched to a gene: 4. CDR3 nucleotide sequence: TGTGCCAGCAGTTCCGGGACTAGCGGCACCTACGAGCAGTACTTC. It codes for CASSSGTSGTYEQYF.

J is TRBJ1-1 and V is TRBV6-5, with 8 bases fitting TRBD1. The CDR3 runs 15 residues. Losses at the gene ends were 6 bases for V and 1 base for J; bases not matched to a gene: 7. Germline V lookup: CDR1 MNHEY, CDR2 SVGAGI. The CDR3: CASSPDRVGNTEAFF. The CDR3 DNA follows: TGTGCCAGCAGCCCGGACAGGGTAGGGAACACTGAAGCTTTCTTT.